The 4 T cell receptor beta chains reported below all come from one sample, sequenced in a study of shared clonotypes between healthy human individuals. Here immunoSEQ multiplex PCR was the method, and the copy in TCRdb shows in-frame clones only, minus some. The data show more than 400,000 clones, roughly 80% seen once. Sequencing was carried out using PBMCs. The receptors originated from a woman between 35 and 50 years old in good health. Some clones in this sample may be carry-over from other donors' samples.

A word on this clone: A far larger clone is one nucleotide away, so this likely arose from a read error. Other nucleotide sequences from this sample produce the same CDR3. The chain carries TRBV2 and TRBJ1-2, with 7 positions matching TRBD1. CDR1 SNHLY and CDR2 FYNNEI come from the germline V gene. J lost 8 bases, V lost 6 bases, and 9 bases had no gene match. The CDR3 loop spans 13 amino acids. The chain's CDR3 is CASRPQTGQGYTF. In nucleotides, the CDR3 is TGTGCCAGCAGACCCCAGACAGGGCAAGGCTACACCTTC.

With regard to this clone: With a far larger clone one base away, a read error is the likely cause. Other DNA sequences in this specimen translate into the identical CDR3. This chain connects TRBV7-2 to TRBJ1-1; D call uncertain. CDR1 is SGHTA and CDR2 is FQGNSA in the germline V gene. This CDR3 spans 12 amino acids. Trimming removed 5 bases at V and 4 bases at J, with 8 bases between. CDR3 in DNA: TGTGCCAGCAGCCCCTCTATCACTGAAGCTTTCTTT. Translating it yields CASSPSITEAFF.

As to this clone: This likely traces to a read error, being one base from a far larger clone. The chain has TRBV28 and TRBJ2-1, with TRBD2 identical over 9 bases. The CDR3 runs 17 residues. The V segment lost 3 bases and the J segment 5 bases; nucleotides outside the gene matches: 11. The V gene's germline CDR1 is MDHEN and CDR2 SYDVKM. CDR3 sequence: CASSFPRLAVVNNEQFF. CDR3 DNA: TGTGCCAGCAGTTTTCCCCGACTAGCGGTAGTTAACAATGAGCAGTTCTTC. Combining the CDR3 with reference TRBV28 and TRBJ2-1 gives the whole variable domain DVKVTQSSRYLVKRTGEKVFLECVQDMDHENMFWYRQDPGLGLRLIYFSYDVKMKEKGDIPEGYSVSREKKERFSLILESASTNQTSMYLCASSFPRLAVVNNEQFFGPGTRLTVL.

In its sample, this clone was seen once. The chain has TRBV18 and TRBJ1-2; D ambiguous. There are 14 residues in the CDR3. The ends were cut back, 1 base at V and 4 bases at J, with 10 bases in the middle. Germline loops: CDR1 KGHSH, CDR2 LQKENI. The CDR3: CASSPLGAGYGYTF. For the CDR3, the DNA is TGTGCCAGCTCACCACTAGGCGCCGGCTATGGCTACACCTTC.